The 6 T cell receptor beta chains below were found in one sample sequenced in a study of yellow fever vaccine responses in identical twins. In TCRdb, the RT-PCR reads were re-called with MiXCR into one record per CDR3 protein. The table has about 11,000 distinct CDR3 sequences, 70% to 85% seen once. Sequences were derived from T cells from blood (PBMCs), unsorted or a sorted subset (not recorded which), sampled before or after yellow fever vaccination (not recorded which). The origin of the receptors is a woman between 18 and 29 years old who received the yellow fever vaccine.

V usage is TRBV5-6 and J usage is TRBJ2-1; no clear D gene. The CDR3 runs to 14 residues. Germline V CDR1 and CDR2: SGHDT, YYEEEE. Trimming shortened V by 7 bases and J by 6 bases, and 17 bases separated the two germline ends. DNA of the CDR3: TGTGCCAGCCTGAGGAGTACAGAAAGCAATGAGCAGTTCTTC. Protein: CASLRSTESNEQFF.

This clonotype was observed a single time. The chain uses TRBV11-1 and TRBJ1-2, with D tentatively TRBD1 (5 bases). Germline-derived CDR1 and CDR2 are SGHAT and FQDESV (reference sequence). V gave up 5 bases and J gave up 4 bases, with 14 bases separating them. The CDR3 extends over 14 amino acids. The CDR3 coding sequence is TGTGCCAGCAGCCCCACTGGGGGTGGCTATGGCTACACCTTC. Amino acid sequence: CASSPTGGGYGYTF.

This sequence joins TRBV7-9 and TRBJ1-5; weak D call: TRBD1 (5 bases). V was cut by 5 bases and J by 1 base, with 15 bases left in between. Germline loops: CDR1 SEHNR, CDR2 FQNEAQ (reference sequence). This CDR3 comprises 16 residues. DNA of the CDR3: TGTGCCAGCAGCCGGGACGATTGGGAGAGCAATCAGCCCCAGCATTTT. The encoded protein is CASSRDDWESNQPQHF.

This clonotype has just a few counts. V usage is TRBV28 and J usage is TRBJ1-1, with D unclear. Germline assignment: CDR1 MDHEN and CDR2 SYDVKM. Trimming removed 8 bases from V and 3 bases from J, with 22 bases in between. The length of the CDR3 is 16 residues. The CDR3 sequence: CASLPEIGPVHTEAFF. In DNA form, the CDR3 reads TGTGCCAGCCTCCCTGAAATTGGGCCAGTCCACACTGAAGCTTTCTTT.

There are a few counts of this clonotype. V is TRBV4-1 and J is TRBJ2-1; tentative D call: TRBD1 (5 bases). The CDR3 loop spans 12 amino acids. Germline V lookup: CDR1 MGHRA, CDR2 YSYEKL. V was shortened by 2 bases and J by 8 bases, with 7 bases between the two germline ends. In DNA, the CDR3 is TGCGCCAGCAGCCAAAGGGGTGATGAGCAGTTCTTC. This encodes CASSQRGDEQFF.

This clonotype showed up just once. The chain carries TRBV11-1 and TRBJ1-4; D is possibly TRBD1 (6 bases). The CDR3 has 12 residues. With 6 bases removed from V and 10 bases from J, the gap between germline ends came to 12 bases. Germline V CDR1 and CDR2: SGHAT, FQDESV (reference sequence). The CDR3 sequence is CASSQDRRKLFF. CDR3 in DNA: TGTGCCAGCAGTCAAGACAGGCGAAAACTGTTTTTT.